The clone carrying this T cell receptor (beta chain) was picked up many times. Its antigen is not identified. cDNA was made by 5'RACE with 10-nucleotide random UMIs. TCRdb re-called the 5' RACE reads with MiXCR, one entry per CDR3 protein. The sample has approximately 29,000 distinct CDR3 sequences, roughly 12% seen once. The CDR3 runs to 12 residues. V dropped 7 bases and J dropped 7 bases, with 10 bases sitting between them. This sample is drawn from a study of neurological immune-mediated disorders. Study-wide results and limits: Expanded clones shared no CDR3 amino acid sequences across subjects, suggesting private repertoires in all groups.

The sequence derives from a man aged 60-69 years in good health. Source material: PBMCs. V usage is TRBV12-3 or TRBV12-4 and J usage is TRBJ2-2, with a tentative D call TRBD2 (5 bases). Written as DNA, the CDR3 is TGTGCCAGCACCCGTGGAGGCGGGGAGCTGTTTTTT. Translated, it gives CASTRGGGELFF.